This TCR beta chain came from a study of shared clonotypes between healthy human individuals. Overall study findings and caveats: Rarefaction indicated that sorted-subset sequencing remained incomplete although depth was large. Generally, naive subsets came out with larger estimated richness than memory subsets.

As for this clone: The antigen remains unidentified.

The CDR3 consists of 16 residues. Trimming removed 2 bases at V and 6 bases at J, with 17 bases between. CDR1 is SGHRS, CDR2 YFSETQ, per germline. Every subset's genomic DNA went evenly onto several immunoSEQ plates. For sorted subsets, approximately 0.2 ug DNA per replicate equaled 30,000 or so T cell genomes. Some clones are missing from TCRdb's copy, which holds only in-frame ones; the method was immunoSEQ multiplex PCR. The sample has 330,000 or so clones; approximately 79% are singletons. This sequence joins TRBV5-1 and TRBJ2-2, with D unclear. The sequenced material came from memory CD4+ T cells sorted from blood. Indicated subset: CD45RA-negative fraction. The TCR sequence derives from a young man in good health. The CDR3 nucleotides are TGCGCCAGCAGCTTTATTTTAGACACCGGAGCCGGGGAGCTGTTTTTT. Translated, it gives CASSFILDTGAGELFF.